This TCR beta chain derives from a study of CD8 T cells in ankylosing spondylitis. Each CDR3 protein gets one entry after TCRdb re-called the 5' RACE reads with MiXCR. The sample lists roughly 470,000 distinct CDR3 sequences; 26% were seen once. Study outcomes and limitations: Blood from ankylosing spondylitis patients appeared to carry a characteristic roughly eight-variant TCR beta motif. Clones linked to disease, bearing a CD8+ phenotype, were relatively rare in peripheral blood.

In this sample, this clonotype turned up a few times. The antigen is undetermined. Germline-derived CDR1 and CDR2 are ENHRY and SYGVKD. V dropped 5 bases and J dropped 2; count of bases not matched to a gene: 6. The CDR3 consists of 15 residues. The chain employs TRBV10-3 and TRBJ2-7; 10 bases are shared with TRBD2. The TCR sequence derives from a male donor with ankylosing spondylitis. The sample comprised blood, either unsorted or a sorted T cell fraction (not recorded which). The CDR3 reads CAISWTSGTAYEQYF. CDR3 sequence (DNA): TGTGCCATCAGTTGGACTAGCGGAACCGCCTACGAGCAGTACTTC.